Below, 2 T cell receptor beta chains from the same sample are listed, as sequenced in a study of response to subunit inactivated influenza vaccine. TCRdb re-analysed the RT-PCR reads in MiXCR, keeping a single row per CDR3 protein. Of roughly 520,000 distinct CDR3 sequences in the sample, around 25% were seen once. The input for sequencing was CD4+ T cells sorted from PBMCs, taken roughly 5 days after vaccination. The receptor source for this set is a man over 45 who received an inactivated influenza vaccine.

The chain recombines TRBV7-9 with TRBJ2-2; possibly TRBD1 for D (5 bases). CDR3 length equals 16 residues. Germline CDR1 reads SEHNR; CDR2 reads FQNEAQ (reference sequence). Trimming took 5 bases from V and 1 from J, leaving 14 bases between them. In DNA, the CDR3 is TGTGCCAGCAGCCCCCTAGGGGCTCGGAACACCGGGGAGCTGTTTTTT. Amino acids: CASSPLGARNTGELFF.

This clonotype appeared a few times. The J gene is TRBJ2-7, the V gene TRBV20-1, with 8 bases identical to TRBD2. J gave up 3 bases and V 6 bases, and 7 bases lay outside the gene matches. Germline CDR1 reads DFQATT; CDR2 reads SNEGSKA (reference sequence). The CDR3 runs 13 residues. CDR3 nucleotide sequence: TGCAGTGCCGTGGGCGGGGGGAGCTACGAGCAGTACTTC. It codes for CSAVGGGSYEQYF.